This T cell receptor beta chain stems from a study of CD8+CD57+ T cells in acquired aplastic anemia. Study overall: Sorted CD4+ plus CD8+ cells gave DNA averaging about 3.2 ug. General study points: Patients and controls had in common 25 to 30 CD8+ CDR3 sequences. CD8+ Simpson's diversity did not differ significantly between patients and controls.

This clonotype was counted ten times or more. The antigen is undetermined. There are 15 residues in the CDR3. The germline gives CDR1 LNHDA, CDR2 SQIVND (reference sequence). With 7 bases removed from V and 7 bases from J, the gap between germline ends came to 22 bases. TCR beta VDJ combinations and CDR3 sequences were profiled from genomic DNA. One entry per CDR3 protein, called by TCRdb with MiXCR from the reads. Of about 270,000 distinct CDR3 sequences in the sample, approximately 55% were seen once. The clonotype originates from a human donor with severe aplastic anemia or a healthy control (not recorded which). The chain carries TRBV19 and TRBJ1-2; D may be TRBD1 (6 bases). Sequenced input: sorted CD4+, CD8+, or CD8+CD57+ T cells (not recorded which) from PBMCs. In DNA form, the CDR3 reads TGTGCCAGTACCCTTTGGGGGCCTCGTGATTTTGGCTACACCTTC. This sequence encodes CASTLWGPRDFGYTF.